A selection of T cell receptor beta chains follows, all from one sample in a study of tumor-infiltrating lymphocytes in localized non-small cell lung cancer. Here immunoSEQ multiplex PCR was the method, and the copy in TCRdb shows in-frame clones only, minus some. The data show around 16,000 clones, 75% seen once. The specimen was lung tumor tissue. The receptor source for this set is a human donor with non-small cell lung cancer. CDR3s include the opening cysteine and the closing phenylalanine or tryptophan. Clone size appears in some rows only: once, few, many, or a class for an expanded clone.

size: once; V: TRBV25-1; CDR3: CASSDSSNTGELFF
size: .; V: TRBV11-2; CDR3: CASSLEVGNEQFF
size: .; V: TRBV18; CDR3: CASSPTRQGSYEQYF
size: medium-sized; V: TRBV5-1; CDR3: CASSLVVASGYTF
size: .; V: TRBV30; CDR3: CAWSVRATISYNEQFF
size: .; V: TRBV29-1; CDR3: CSVEGQGVGETQYF
size: .; V: TRBV28; CDR3: CASSVAGTVYEQYF
size: few; V: TRBV30; CDR3: CAWSVGTGAEKLFF
size: .; V: TRBV5-1; CDR3: CASSLGGDGEYF
size: .; V: TRBV5-1; CDR3: CASSSTGRDTGELFF
size: .; V: TRBV6-5; CDR3: CATRRMNTEAFF
size: few; V: TRBV7-2; CDR3: CASSLDGTGELFF
size: .; V: TRBV30; CDR3: CAWNYYRGNNEQFF
size: .; V: TRBV6-1; CDR3: CASSVRLAGGKGEQFF
size: medium-sized; V: TRBV11-3; CDR3: CASSPTSFYNEQFF
size: .; V: TRBV2; CDR3: CASRAGAGYNEQFF
size: .; V: TRBV21-1; CDR3: CASSIRGVGQSYEQYF
size: .; V: TRBV5-1; CDR3: CASSGTLHNEQFF
size: .; V: TRBV4-1; CDR3: CASSHPTVTSGRAWDNEQFF
size: .; V: TRBV4-2; CDR3: CASSLYSGQSNTEAFF
size: .; V: TRBV5-4; CDR3: CASSLGTGDSPLHF
size: .; V: TRBV19; CDR3: CASSKPGRGYEQYF
size: .; V: TRBV27; CDR3: CASSLGDFYEQYF
size: once; V: TRBV6-4; CDR3: CASSDRAWYEQYF
size: few; V: TRBV30; CDR3: CAWKRGRAWETQYF
size: once; V: TRBV4-2; CDR3: CASSQDPGYGYTF
size: .; V: TRBV18; CDR3: CASSMGTGNSGYTF
size: .; V: TRBV28; CDR3: CASSTPIVGGSNEQFF
size: once; V: TRBV4-1; CDR3: CASSQGFLHRTYEQYF
size: .; V: TRBV29-1; CDR3: CSAQDRREQYF
size: .; V: TRBV11-1; CDR3: CASRPDSSYNSPLHF
size: .; V: TRBV25-1; CDR3: CASRTADYNEQFF
size: .; V: TRBV2; CDR3: CASTTWGPSTDTQYF
size: .; V: TRBV5-1; CDR3: CASSFTGDLRNEQFF
size: .; V: TRBV19; CDR3: CASSIQRGKETQYF
size: .; V: TRBV28; CDR3: CASSLTRHTDTQYF
size: .; V: TRBV9; CDR3: CASSVSQAGSYNEQFF
size: few; V: TRBV5-1; CDR3: CASSLAASGINGYTF
size: .; V: TRBV5-1; CDR3: CASSAGLAGEIPDTQYF
size: .; V: TRBV5-1; CDR3: CASSGGGGLHNEQFF
size: few; V: TRBV29-1; CDR3: CSVSASGTSTDTQYF
size: .; V: TRBV28; CDR3: CASSFEVGTYEQYF
size: .; V: TRBV5-4; CDR3: CASSLSRANTEAFF
size: .; V: TRBV7-9; CDR3: CASSSKNNEQFF
size: .; V: TRBV5-1; CDR3: CASRKRGLAGGGDTQYF
size: .; V: TRBV6-5; CDR3: CASSYSGQGAYEQYF
size: few; V: TRBV7-6; CDR3: CASSSRPGQGRNEQFF